This T cell receptor (beta chain) was obtained from a study of technical replicates of blood from a few donors. Sequenced by immunoSEQ multiplex PCR; TCRdb stores in-frame clones only, minus some. The repertoire consists of about 75,000 clones, with approximately 96% occurring once and the leading ten covering about 0.27%. In germline, CDR1 is ENHRY, CDR2 SYGVKD. V was clipped by 4 bases and J by 3 bases; unmatched bases: 5. The CDR3 has 14 amino acids. The sequence was obtained from a human donor in good health. Material for sequencing was T cells isolated from PBMCs. This rearrangement joins TRBV10-3 to TRBJ2-7; 8 nucleotides line up with TRBD1. The CDR3 loop is CAISVGQGNYEQYF. The CDR3 DNA sequence: TGTGCCATCAGTGTCGGACAGGGTAACTACGAGCAGTACTTC.